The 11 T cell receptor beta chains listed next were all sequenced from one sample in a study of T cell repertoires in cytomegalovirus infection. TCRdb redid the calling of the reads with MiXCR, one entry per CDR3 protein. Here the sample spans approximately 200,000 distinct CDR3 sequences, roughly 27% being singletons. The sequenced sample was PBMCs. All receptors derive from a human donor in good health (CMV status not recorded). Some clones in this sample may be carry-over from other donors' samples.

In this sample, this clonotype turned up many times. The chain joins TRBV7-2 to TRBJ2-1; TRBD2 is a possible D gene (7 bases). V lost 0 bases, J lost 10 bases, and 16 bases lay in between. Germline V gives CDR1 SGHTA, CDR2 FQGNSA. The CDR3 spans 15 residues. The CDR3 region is CASSLAGGGTREQFF. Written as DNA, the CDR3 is TGTGCCAGCAGCTTAGCGGGGGGGGGGACACGGGAGCAGTTCTTC. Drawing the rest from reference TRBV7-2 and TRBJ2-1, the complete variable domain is GAGVSQSPSNKVTEKGKDVELRCDPISGHTALYWYRQSLGQGLEFLIYFQGNSAPDKSGLPSDRFSAERTGGSVSTLTIQRTQQEDSAVYLCASSLAGGGTREQFFGPGTRLTVL.

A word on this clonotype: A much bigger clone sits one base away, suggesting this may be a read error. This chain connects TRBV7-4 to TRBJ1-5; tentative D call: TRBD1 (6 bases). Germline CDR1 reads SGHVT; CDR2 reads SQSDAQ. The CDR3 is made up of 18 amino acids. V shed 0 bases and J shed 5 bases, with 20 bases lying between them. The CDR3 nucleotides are TGTGCCAGCAGCTTAGCAACCGGGACATCCACGGTGGATCAGCCCCAGCATTTT. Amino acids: CASSLATGTSTVDQPQHF.

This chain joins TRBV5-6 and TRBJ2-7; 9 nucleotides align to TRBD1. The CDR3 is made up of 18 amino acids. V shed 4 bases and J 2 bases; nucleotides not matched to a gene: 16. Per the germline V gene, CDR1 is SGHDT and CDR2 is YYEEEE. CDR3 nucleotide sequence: TGTGCCAGCAGCAACAGGGGGCTGCCTCTGACCGATACCTACGAGCAGTACTTC. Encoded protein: CASSNRGLPLTDTYEQYF.

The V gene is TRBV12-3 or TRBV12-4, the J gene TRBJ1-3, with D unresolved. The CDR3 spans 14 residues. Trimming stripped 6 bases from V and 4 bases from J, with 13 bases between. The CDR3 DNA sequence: TGTGCCAGCAGCCCCGTGGCTGTCGGAAACACCATATATTTT. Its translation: CASSPVAVGNTIYF.

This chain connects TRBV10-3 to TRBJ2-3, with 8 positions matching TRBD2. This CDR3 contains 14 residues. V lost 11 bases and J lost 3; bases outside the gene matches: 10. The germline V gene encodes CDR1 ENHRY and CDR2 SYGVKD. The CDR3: CALRRGGGTDTQYF. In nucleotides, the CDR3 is TGTGCCCTCCGGCGCGGCGGGGGGACAGATACGCAGTATTTT.

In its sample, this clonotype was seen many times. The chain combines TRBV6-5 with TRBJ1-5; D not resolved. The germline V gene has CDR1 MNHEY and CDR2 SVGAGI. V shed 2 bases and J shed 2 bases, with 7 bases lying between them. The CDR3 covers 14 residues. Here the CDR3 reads CASSYGGGNQPQHF. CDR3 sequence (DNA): TGTGCCAGCAGTTACGGCGGGGGCAATCAGCCCCAGCATTTT.

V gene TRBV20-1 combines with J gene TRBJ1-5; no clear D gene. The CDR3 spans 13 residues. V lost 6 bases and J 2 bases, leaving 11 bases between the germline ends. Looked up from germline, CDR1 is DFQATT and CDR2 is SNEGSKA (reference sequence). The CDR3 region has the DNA TGCAGTGCCGCCCGGGGTGGCAATCAGCCCCAGCATTTT. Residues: CSAARGGNQPQHF.

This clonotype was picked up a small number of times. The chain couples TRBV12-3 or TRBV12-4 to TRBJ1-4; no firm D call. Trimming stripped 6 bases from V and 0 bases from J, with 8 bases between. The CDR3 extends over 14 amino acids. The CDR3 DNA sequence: TGTGCCAGCAGGAACAGTGCAACTAATGAAAAACTGTTTTTT. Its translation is CASRNSATNEKLFF.

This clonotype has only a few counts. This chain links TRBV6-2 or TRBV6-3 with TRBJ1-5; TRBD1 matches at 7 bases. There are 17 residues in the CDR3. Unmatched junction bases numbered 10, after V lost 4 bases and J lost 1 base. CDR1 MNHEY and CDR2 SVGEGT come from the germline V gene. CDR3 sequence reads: CASSFRGGSGSNQPQHF. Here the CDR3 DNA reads TGTGCCAGCAGTTTCAGGGGGGGCTCGGGAAGCAATCAGCCCCAGCATTTT.

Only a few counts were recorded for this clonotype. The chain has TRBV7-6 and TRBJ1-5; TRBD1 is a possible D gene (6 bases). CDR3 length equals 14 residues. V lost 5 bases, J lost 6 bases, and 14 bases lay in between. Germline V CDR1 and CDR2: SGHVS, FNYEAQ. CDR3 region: CASSAPGGSQPQHF. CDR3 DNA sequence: TGTGCCAGCAGCGCCCCGGGGGGCAGTCAGCCCCAGCATTTT.

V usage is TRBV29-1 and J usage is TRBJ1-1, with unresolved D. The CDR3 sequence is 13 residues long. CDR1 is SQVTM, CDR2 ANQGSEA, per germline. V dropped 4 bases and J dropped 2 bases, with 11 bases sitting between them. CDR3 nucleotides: TGCAGCGTTGTGGGTCCTGCTAACACTGAAGCTTTCTTT. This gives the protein CSVVGPANTEAFF.